This T cell receptor (beta chain) was observed in a study of blood T cell repertoires in COVID-19. Authors' analysis steps: Estimated nucleated cell counts came from reference gene primer amplification. Here immunoSEQ multiplex PCR was the method, and the copy in TCRdb shows in-frame clones only, minus some. The DNA gave D and trimming, while V, J and clone size come from that table. This sample yields 250,000 to 300,000 clones, of which 75% to 90% are seen a single time; around 2% belongs to the top ten. J lost 0 bases, V lost 5 bases, and 10 bases had no gene match. The germline V gene has CDR1 SEHNR and CDR2 FQNEAQ (reference sequence). CDR3 size: 18 residues.

The V and J genes are TRBV7-9 and TRBJ2-6; 7 nucleotides agree with TRBD1. This receptor was taken from a man aged 45 to 65 with acute or convalescent COVID-19. Sequenced material: peripheral blood. For the CDR3, the DNA is TGTGCCAGCAGCCGATCGGGACAGTATGACTCTGGGGCCAACGTCCTGACTTTC. Its translation: CASSRSGQYDSGANVLTF.